The T cell receptor beta chain described here comes from a study of shared clonotypes between healthy human individuals. Study outcomes and limitations: Donor clonotype sharing was expected to depend on sequencing depth.

Unsorted PBMC DNA was run through sequencing on ten immunoSEQ deep assay plates. Measured with immunoSEQ multiplex PCR; TCRdb has only the in-frame clones, and not every one. This table holds nearly 500,000 clones, approximately 80% found once. Turning to this clone: Its antigen is still unknown.

The clonotype comes from a woman in her 40s in good health. Some clones in this sample may be carry-over from other donors' samples. The sample taken for sequencing was PBMCs.

The CDR3 sequence: CAWSSTEGEITTDTQYF. CDR3 nucleotides: TGTGCCTGGAGTAGCACGGAAGGAGAGATAACCACAGATACGCAGTATTTT. This chain connects TRBV30 to TRBJ2-3; D gene uncertain. Between the trimmed V and J ends, which lost 2 bases and 2 bases, there was a span of 20 bases. The CDR3 loop spans 17 amino acids. Germline V lookup: CDR1 GTSNPN, CDR2 SVGIG (reference sequence).